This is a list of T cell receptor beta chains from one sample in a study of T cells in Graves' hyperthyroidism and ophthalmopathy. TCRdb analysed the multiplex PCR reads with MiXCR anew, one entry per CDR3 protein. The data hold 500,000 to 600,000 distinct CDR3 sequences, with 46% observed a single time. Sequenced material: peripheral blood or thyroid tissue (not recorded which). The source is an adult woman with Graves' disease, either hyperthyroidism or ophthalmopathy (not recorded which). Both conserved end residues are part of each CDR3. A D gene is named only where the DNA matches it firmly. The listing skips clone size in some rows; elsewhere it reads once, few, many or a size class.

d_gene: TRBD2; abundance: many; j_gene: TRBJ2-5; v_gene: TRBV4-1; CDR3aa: CASSQGGWREDGETQYF; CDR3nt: TGCGCCAGCAGCCAAGGCGGATGGCGGGAGGACGGAGAGACCCAGTACTTC
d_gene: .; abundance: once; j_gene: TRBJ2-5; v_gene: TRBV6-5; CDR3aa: CAVTSVLETQYF; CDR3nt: TGTGCCGTTACGTCCGTGCTTGAGACCCAGTACTTC
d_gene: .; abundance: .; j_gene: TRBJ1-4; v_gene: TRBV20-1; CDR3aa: CSAHRDVGEKLFF; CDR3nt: TGCAGTGCTCACCGGGACGTGGGCGAAAAACTGTTTTTT
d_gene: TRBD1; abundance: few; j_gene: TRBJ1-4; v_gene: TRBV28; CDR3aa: CASSLDRTQKLFF; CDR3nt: TGTGCCAGCAGTCTGGACAGGACCCAAAAACTGTTTTTT
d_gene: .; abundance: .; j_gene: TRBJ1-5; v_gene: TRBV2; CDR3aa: CASGGGGGAQHF; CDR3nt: TGTGCCAGCGGAGGGGGGGGCGGGGCTCAGCATTTT
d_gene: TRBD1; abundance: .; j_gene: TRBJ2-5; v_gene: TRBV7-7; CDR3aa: CARSGTGIQETQYF; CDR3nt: TGTGCTAGGTCCGGGACAGGGATCCAAGAGACCCAGTACTTC
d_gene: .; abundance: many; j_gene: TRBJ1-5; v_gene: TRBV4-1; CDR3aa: CASSQGPFGVGGNQPQHF; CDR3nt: TGCGCCAGCAGCCAAGGACCCTTCGGGGTAGGTGGCAATCAGCCCCAGCATTTT
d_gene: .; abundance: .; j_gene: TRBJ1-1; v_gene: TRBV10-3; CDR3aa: CAPSGGMNTEAFF; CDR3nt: TGTGCGCCCTCGGGGGGTATGAACACTGAAGCTTTCTTT
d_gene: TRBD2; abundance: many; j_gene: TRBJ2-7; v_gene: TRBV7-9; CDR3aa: CASSPRLAGVGSYEQYF; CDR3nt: TGTGCCAGCAGCCCGAGACTAGCGGGAGTGGGATCCTACGAGCAGTACTTC
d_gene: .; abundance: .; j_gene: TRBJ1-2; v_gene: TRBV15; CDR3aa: CATSRDGLSGYTF; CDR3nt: TGTGCCACCAGCAGAGACGGCCTCTCTGGCTACACCTTC
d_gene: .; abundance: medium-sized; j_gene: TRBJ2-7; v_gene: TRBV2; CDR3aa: CASSEGRRSYEQYF; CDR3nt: TGTGCCAGCAGTGAGGGCCGCCGCTCCTACGAGCAGTACTTC
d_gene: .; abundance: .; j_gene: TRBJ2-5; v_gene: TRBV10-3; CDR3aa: CAISHSEETQYF; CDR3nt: TGTGCCATCAGCCACTCGGAAGAGACCCAGTACTTC
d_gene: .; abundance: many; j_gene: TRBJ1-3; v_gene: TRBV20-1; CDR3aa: CSARDVGTADTIYF; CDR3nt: TGCAGTGCTAGAGATGTTGGGACCGCCGACACCATATATTTT
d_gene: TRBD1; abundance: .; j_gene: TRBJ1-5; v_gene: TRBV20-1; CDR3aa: CSARRGTGGHQPQHF; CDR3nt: TGCAGTGCTAGGAGGGGGACAGGGGGCCATCAGCCCCAGCATTTT
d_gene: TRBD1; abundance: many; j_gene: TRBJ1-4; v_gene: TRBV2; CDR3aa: CASRTGTGAEKLFF; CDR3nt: TGTGCCAGCAGGACGGGGACAGGGGCCGAAAAACTGTTTTTT
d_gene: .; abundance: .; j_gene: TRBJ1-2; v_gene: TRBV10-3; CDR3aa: CAISDQGRADGYTF; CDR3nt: TGTGCCATCAGTGACCAGGGGAGGGCGGATGGCTACACCTTC
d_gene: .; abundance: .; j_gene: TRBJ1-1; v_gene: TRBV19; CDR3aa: CASSKGPSGNTEAFF; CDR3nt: TGCGCCAGCAGCAAAGGGCCTTCCGGGAACACTGAAGCTTTCTTT
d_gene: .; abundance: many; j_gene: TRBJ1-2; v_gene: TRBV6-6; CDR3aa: CASSYSEFAGYTF; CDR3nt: TGTGCCAGCAGTTACTCGGAGTTTGCTGGCTACACCTTC
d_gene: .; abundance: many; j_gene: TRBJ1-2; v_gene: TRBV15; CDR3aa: CATSRVGLADGYTF; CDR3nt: TGTGCCACCAGCAGAGTGGGGCTGGCGGATGGCTACACCTTC
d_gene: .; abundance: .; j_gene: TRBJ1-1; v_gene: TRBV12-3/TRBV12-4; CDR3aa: CASSVAGGLTEAFF; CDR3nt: TGTGCCAGCAGTGTGGCGGGGGGCTTGACTGAAGCTTTCTTT
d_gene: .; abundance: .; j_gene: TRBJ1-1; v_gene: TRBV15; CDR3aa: CATQGILYMNTEAFF; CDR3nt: TGTGCCACACAGGGAATACTTTACATGAACACTGAAGCTTTCTTT
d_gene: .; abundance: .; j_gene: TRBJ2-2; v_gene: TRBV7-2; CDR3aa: CASSTRGMILRELFF; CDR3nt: TGTGCCAGCAGCACCAGAGGGATGATTCTACGGGAGCTGTTTTTT
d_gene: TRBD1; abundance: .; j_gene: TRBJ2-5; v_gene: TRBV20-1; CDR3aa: CSADRTGKETQYF; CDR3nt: TGCAGTGCAGATCGGACAGGGAAAGAGACCCAGTACTTC
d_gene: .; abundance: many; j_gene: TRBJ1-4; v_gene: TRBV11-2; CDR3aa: CASSTLQGARGKLFF; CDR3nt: TGTGCCAGCAGCACATTACAGGGCGCGAGGGGAAAACTGTTTTTT
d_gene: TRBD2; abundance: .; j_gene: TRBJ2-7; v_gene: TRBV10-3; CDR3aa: CAITSGPASYEQYF; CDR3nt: TGTGCCATCACTAGCGGTCCCGCCTCCTACGAGCAGTACTTC
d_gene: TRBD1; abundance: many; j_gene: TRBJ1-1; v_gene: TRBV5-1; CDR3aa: CASSLAGGRTGDTEAFF; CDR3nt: TGCGCCAGCAGCTTGGCCGGGGGAAGGACAGGGGACACTGAAGCTTTCTTT
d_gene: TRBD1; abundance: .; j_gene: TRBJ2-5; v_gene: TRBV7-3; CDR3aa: CASSRRDREPPETQYF; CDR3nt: TGTGCCAGCAGCCGCAGGGACAGGGAGCCGCCGGAGACCCAGTACTTC
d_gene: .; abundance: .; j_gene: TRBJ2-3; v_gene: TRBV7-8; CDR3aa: CASSPGGGRGTQYF; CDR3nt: TGTGCCAGCAGCCCCGGAGGTGGTCGGGGTACGCAGTATTTT
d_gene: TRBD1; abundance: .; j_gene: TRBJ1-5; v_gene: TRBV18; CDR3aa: CASSPGDRKNQPQHF; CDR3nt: TGTGCCAGCTCACCCGGGGACAGGAAGAATCAGCCCCAGCATTTT
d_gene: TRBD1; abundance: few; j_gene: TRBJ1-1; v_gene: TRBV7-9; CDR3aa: CASSPGQGYGAFF; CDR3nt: TGTGCCAGCAGCCCGGGACAGGGTTATGGAGCTTTCTTT
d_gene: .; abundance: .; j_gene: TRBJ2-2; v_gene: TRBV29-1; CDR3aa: CSVGHFTGELFF; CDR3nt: TGCAGCGTCGGACATTTCACCGGGGAGCTGTTTTTT
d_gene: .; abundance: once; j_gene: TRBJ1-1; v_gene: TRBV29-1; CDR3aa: CSVSQGTVNTEAFF; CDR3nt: TGCAGCGTTAGCCAAGGGACGGTGAACACTGAAGCTTTCTTT
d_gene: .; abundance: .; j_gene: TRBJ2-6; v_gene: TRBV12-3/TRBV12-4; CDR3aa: CASRKGQLSGANVLTF; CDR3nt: TGTGCCAGCAGGAAGGGACAACTCTCTGGGGCCAACGTCCTGACTTTC
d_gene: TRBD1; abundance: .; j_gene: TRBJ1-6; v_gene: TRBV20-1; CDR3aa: CSASAGTGGSSPLHF; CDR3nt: TGCAGTGCTAGCGCCGGGACAGGGGGCTCTTCACCCCTCCACTTT
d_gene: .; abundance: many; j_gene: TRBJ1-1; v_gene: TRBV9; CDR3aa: CASGGAWAFF; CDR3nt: TGTGCCAGCGGAGGAGCTTGGGCTTTCTTT
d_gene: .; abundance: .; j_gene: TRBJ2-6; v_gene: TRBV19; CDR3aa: CASQIGGDGANVLTF; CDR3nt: TGTGCCAGTCAAATCGGGGGTGATGGGGCCAACGTCCTGACTTTC
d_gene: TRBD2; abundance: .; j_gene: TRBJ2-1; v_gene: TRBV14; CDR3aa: CASSPGLAGDPEYEQFF; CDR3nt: TGTGCCAGCAGCCCGGGACTAGCGGGAGACCCCGAATATGAGCAGTTCTTC
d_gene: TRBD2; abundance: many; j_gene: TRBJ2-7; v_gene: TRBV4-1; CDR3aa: CASSQVLTSGRFYEQYF; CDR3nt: TGCGCCAGCAGCCAAGTCCTGACTAGCGGGAGGTTCTACGAGCAGTACTTC
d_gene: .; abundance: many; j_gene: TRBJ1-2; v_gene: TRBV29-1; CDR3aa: CSVGQGRGYTF; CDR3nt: TGCAGCGTTGGGCAGGGACGCGGCTACACCTTC
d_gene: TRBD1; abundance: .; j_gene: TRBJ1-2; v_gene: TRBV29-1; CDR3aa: CSVDPGGLGYTF; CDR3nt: TGCAGCGTAGATCCAGGGGGGTTGGGCTACACCTTC
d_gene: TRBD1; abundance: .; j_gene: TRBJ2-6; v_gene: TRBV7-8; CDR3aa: CASSTRVVTGVGANVLTF; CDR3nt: TGTGCCAGCAGCACTAGGGTGGTGACAGGGGTTGGGGCCAACGTCCTGACTTTC
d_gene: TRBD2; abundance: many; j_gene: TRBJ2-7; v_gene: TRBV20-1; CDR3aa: CSAILGLASNEQYF; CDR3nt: TGCAGTGCTATCCTGGGACTAGCGAGCAACGAGCAGTACTTC
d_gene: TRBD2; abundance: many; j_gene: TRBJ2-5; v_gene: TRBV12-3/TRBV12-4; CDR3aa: CASTPGGGGQTQYF; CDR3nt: TGTGCCAGCACTCCGGGAGGGGGAGGGCAGACCCAGTACTTC